The sequence of this TCR beta chain was determined in a study of beta chain features in type 1 diabetes. Study information: Similarity in age, gender and cell yields was seen between patients and healthy donors. Examined across all samples were roughly 100 million sorted cells.

As every portion of the isolated RNA was reverse transcribed, the sequencing read expressed TCRB transcripts. Profiled with immunoSEQ multiplex PCR; TCRdb holds only in-frame clones, not every one. The profile covers 150,000 to 200,000 clones, with approximately 62% appearing a single time and roughly 0.092% taken by the ten largest. Notes on the study in general: Healthy donors had naive, central memory and Treg TCRB repertoires that appeared less similar than those seen among patients. Across all four CD4+ subsets, people with type 1 diabetes showed modestly shorter TCRB CDR3s.

Germline assignment: CDR1 SEHNR and CDR2 FQNEAQ (reference sequence). The CDR3 is 13 residues long. The V end was cut by 3 bases, the J end by 5 bases, with 8 bases between. This clone was detected a few times. Its antigen is currently unknown. The specimen was naive CD4+ T cells from blood. The V call is TRBV7-9, the J call TRBJ2-1; no reliable D call. The origin of this receptor is a man aged 30 to 39 with type 1 diabetes. This CDR3 is CASSFLQNNEQFF. The CDR3, as DNA: TGTGCCAGCAGCTTCCTACAGAACAATGAGCAGTTCTTC.